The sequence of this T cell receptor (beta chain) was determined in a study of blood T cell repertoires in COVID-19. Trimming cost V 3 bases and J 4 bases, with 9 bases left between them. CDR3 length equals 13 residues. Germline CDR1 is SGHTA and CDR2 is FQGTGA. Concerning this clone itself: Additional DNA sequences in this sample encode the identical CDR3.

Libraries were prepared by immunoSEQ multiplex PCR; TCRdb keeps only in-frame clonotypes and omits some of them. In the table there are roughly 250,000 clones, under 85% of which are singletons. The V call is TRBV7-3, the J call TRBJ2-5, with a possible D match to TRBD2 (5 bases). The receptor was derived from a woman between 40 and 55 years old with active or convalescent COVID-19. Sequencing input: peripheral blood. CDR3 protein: CASSFREGETQYF. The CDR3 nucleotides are TGTGCCAGCAGCTTCCGGGAAGGAGAGACCCAGTACTTC.